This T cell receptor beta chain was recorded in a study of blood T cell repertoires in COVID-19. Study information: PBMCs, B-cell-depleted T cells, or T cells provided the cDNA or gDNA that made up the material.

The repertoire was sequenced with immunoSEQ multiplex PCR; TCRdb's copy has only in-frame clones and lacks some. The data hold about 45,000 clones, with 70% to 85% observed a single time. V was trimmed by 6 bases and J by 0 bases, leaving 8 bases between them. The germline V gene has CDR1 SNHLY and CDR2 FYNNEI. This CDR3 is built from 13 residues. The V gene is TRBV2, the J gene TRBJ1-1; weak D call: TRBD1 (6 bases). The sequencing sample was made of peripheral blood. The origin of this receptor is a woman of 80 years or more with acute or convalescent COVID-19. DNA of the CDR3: TGTGCCAGCAGGGACAGACTGAACACTGAAGCTTTCTTT. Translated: CASRDRLNTEAFF.